A single T cell receptor (beta chain) is shown here with its context. Its antigen is still unknown. The entry originates in a study of T cell repertoires in cytomegalovirus infection. Study at large: CMV epitopes used comprised recently identified HLA-C-restricted ones and well-studied HLA-B-restricted ones. An indication of both CMV infection and matching HLA type came from public TCR beta signatures. General study points: The ex vivo response showed dominance by HLA-C-restricted CMV-specific TCR beta clonotypes. Carriers of CMV plus the relevant HLA were identified by cumulative public TCR beta family frequency.

This CDR3 has 16 amino acids. The V gene's germline CDR1 is MNHEY and CDR2 SVGEGT. V lost 5 bases to trimming and J lost 6 bases; unmatched junction nucleotides: 12. Each CDR3 protein is one row after TCRdb ran MiXCR on the reads. The sample has roughly 180,000 distinct CDR3 sequences; about 20% are singletons. Sequencing was performed on CD8+ T cells from cultured PBMCs, taken from culture after CMV antigen stimulation. V is TRBV6-2 or TRBV6-3 and J is TRBJ2-1; 8 bases are shared with TRBD1. This TCR was sampled from a human donor in good health (CMV status not recorded). Some clones in this sample may be carry-over from other donors' samples. DNA for the CDR3: TGTGCCAGCAGTCCGTCGACAGGGGAGGAGGGCAATGAGCAGTTCTTC. Translating it yields CASSPSTGEEGNEQFF.